These 24 T cell receptor beta chains were all obtained from the same sample, sequenced in a study of blood T cell repertoires in COVID-19 (dated by TCRdb to 2018 to 2020). Receptors were amplified or captured by the immunoSEQ multiplex PCR assay. TCRdb retrieved this table from immuneACCESS and kept in-frame rearrangements only. Not all clones are present; in checked studies, unresolved V genes account for under half, and no reason is known for the remainder. The sample table contains around 190,000 clones; only one count was recorded for 80% to 90% of them. The ten largest make up around 9% of the sample. Source material: peripheral blood. The origin of the receptors is a man aged 50 to 60 with active or convalescent COVID-19.

The rearrangement uses TRBV7-9 and TRBJ1-2; D is unclear. The V end was cut by 2 bases, the J end by 2 bases, with 9 bases between. Germline-derived CDR1 and CDR2 are SEHNR and FQNEAQ (reference sequence). The CDR3 sequence is 14 residues long. CDR3 sequence: CASSLPTYNYGYTF. DNA of the CDR3: TGTGCCAGCAGCTTACCAACCTACAACTATGGCTACACCTTC.

The chain employs TRBV10-2 and TRBJ1-5; 11 bases agree with TRBD1. From germline, CDR1 is WSHSY and CDR2 SAAADI. This CDR3 spans 15 amino acids. The V and J ends lost 6 bases and 1 base, in that order; junction bases with no gene match: 2. In DNA form, the CDR3 reads TGCGCCAGCAGGGGACAGGGGGTGAGCAATCAGCCCCAGCATTTT. It codes for CASRGQGVSNQPQHF.

The rearrangement uses TRBV24-1 and TRBJ2-1; a weak D match, TRBD1 (5 bases). Germline values: CDR1 KGHDR, CDR2 SFDVKD. The CDR3 runs to 12 residues. V shed 7 bases and J shed 8 bases, with 11 bases lying between them. For the CDR3, the DNA is TGTGCCACCAGAGGGGTTAAGGATGAGCAGTTCTTC. It specifies CATRGVKDEQFF.

The J gene is TRBJ1-4, the V gene TRBV7-6, with a tentative D call TRBD1 (6 bases). The CDR3 runs 16 residues. Germline CDR1 is SGHVS and CDR2 is FNYEAQ. Trimming shortened V by 3 bases and J by 0 bases, and 11 bases separated the two germline ends. CDR3 protein: CASSFGQSATNEKLFF. The CDR3 DNA reads TGTGCCAGCAGCTTCGGACAGAGCGCAACTAATGAAAAACTGTTTTTT.

The V gene is TRBV5-1, the J gene TRBJ2-1; 12 bases align to TRBD1. Germline V CDR1 and CDR2: SGHRS, YFSETQ. The CDR3 is made up of 14 amino acids. V trimming: 7 bases; J trimming: 7 bases; junction bases outside the gene matches: 6. The DNA for the CDR3 is TGCGCCAGCGTCCGGGACAGGGGGCAAAATGAGCAGTTCTTC. It yields the protein CASVRDRGQNEQFF.

This chain connects TRBV7-3 to TRBJ2-1; TRBD1 agrees at 10 bases. The CDR3 covers 14 residues. Unmatched junction bases numbered 5, after V lost 4 bases and J lost 8 bases. Looked up from germline, CDR1 is SGHTA and CDR2 is FQGTGA. The CDR3 loop reads CASSSTGGNYEQFF. In DNA form, the CDR3 reads TGTGCCAGCAGCTCGACAGGGGGCAACTATGAGCAGTTCTTC. Supplemented by reference TRBV7-3 and TRBJ2-1, the full variable domain reads GAGVSQTPSNKVTEKGKYVELRCDPISGHTALYWYRQSLGQGPEFLIYFQGTGAADDSGLPNDRFFAVRPEGSVSTLKIQRTERGDSAVYLCASSSTGGNYEQFFGPGTRLTVL.

This chain connects TRBV19 to TRBJ1-1; 9 nucleotides agree with TRBD1. The V and J ends lost 6 bases and 1 base, in that order; junction bases with no gene match: 9. The length of the CDR3 is 16 residues. CDR1 is LNHDA and CDR2 is SQIVND in the germline V gene (reference sequence). The CDR3 DNA reads TGTGCCAGTAGAACGACAGGGGGTGAGTCGAACACTGAAGCTTTCTTT. Residues: CASRTTGGESNTEAFF.

V and J are TRBV7-9 and TRBJ2-4; 7 positions agree with TRBD1. The CDR3 runs 18 residues. V lost 0 bases and J lost 0; bases outside the gene matches: 8. The germline gives CDR1 SEHNR, CDR2 FQNEAQ (reference sequence). The CDR3: CASSLASLRGIAKNIQYF. For the CDR3, the DNA is TGTGCCAGCAGCTTAGCGTCCCTCAGGGGGATAGCCAAAAACATTCAGTACTTC.

The chain links TRBV7-3 to TRBJ2-5; 8 bases map to TRBD2. V trimming: 2 bases; J trimming: 3 bases; junction bases outside the gene matches: 2. Germline V gives CDR1 SGHTA, CDR2 FQGTGA. The CDR3 spans 14 residues. The CDR3 protein is CASSLAGGKETQYF. The CDR3, as DNA: TGTGCCAGCAGCTTAGCGGGGGGCAAAGAGACCCAGTACTTC.

This clone was picked up one time. This chain links TRBV29-1 with TRBJ2-7; 8 bases are a match to TRBD2. This CDR3 has 13 residues. J lost 3 bases, V lost 1 base, and 2 bases had no gene match. Germline V gives CDR1 SQVTM, CDR2 ANQGSEA. CDR3 residues: CSVEGLAGYEQYF. CDR3 bases: TGCAGCGTTGAAGGTCTAGCGGGCTACGAGCAGTACTTC.

The chain couples TRBV6-6 to TRBJ1-2; TRBD1 is a possible D gene (6 bases). This CDR3 has 15 amino acids. Germline-derived CDR1 and CDR2 are MNHNY and SVGAGI (reference sequence). The V and J ends lost 6 bases and 5 bases respectively, with 19 bases between them. CDR3 sequence: CASRDRGASGYGYTF. CDR3 coding DNA: TGTGCCAGCAGAGACCGGGGGGCCAGCGGGTATGGCTACACCTTC.

The genes are TRBV11-3 and TRBJ1-1; D remains unclear. Trimming cost V 1 base and J 4 bases, with 10 bases left between them. Germline assignment: CDR1 SGHNT and CDR2 YENEEA. CDR3 length: 14 residues. The CDR3 region has the DNA TGTGCCAGCAGCTTAGGTCCGGGTAGCACTGAAGCTTTCTTT. Translation: CASSLGPGSTEAFF.

The rearrangement joins TRBV7-9 to TRBJ2-3; 7 nucleotides align to TRBD2. The V and J ends lost 5 bases and 6 bases, in that order; junction bases with no gene match: 17. Per the germline V gene, CDR1 is SEHNR and CDR2 is FQNEAQ (reference sequence). The CDR3 loop spans 17 amino acids. The CDR3 spells CASSAQGGARSSDTQYF. The CDR3 DNA reads as TGTGCCAGCAGCGCCCAGGGAGGGGCGCGCAGTTCGGATACGCAGTATTTT.

The chain links TRBV28 to TRBJ1-1, with TRBD1 matching over 10 bases. The CDR3 loop spans 16 amino acids. Germline V gene data show CDR1 as MDHEN and CDR2 as SYDVKM. J was trimmed by 1 base and V by 7 bases; bases with no gene match: 9. CDR3 residues: CASNRGDRGGNTEAFF. In nucleotides, the CDR3 is TGTGCCAGCAATAGGGGGGACAGGGGCGGGAACACTGAAGCTTTCTTT.

The chain uses TRBV11-2 and TRBJ2-1; 12 bases fit TRBD2. V shed 3 bases, J shed 5 bases, and the junction held 2 bases outside the gene matches. CDR3 size: 15 residues. The germline V gene encodes CDR1 SGHAT and CDR2 FQNNGV. The CDR3 coding sequence is TGTGCCAGCAGCTTTGGACTAGCGGGGCACAATGAGCAGTTCTTC. Its translation: CASSFGLAGHNEQFF.

V usage is TRBV12-3 or TRBV12-4 and J usage is TRBJ1-1; a possible D gene is TRBD1 (5 bases). Deletions cut 6 bases from V and 11 bases from J, with 16 bases between. This CDR3 spans 12 amino acids. Here the CDR3 DNA reads TGTGCCAGCAGCTCGGGGGGGTTGAACGCTTTCTTT. Translating gives CASSSGGLNAFF.

V gene TRBV5-6 combines with J gene TRBJ2-3; a weak D match, TRBD1 (6 bases). From germline, CDR1 is SGHDT and CDR2 YYEEEE. The CDR3 has 13 amino acids. Trimming took off 8 bases at V and 2 bases at J, with 12 bases between the two ends. The CDR3 bases are TGTGCCAGTATAGGACAGCACACAGATACGCAGTATTTT. Its protein product is CASIGQHTDTQYF.

This rearrangement joins TRBV28 to TRBJ1-4; a possible D gene is TRBD1 (5 bases). The length of the CDR3 is 15 residues. Germline V gene data show CDR1 as MDHEN and CDR2 as SYDVKM. V was clipped by 5 bases and J by 5 bases, with 15 bases between them. DNA of the CDR3: TGTGCCAGCAGTCCCCCCGCGGGGGAGAATGAAAAACTGTTTTTT. Protein: CASSPPAGENEKLFF.

The genes are TRBV19 and TRBJ1-2, with D possibly TRBD1 on 5 matching bases. This CDR3 has 14 amino acids. The ends were cut back, 6 bases at V and 6 bases at J, with 17 bases in the middle. Per germline, CDR1 LNHDA and CDR2 SQIVND (reference sequence). The CDR3 sequence: CASSKGLDLDGYTF. The CDR3 DNA reads TGTGCCAGTAGCAAGGGGTTAGACCTAGATGGCTACACCTTC.

The chain combines TRBV10-2 with TRBJ1-3, with D uncertain. CDR1 and CDR2 (germline): WSHSY, SAAADI. CDR3 length equals 13 residues. V gave up 2 bases and J gave up 1 base, with 3 bases separating them. CDR3 coding DNA: TGCGCCAGCAGTGAGCAGTCTGGAAACACCATATATTTT. Translating it yields CASSEQSGNTIYF.

A single count supports this clone. The rearrangement links TRBV28 to TRBJ2-7; D uncertain. The CDR3 has 12 residues. V lost 2 bases and J 3 bases, leaving 5 bases between the germline ends. Germline CDR1 and CDR2: MDHEN and SYDVKM. CDR3 loop: CASSLNSYEQYF. CDR3 DNA sequence: TGTGCCAGCAGTTTAAATAGCTACGAGCAGTACTTC.

The chain combines TRBV15 with TRBJ2-5; 9 bases match TRBD2. This CDR3 is built from 15 residues. J was trimmed by 4 bases and V by 1 base; bases with no gene match: 4. Germline lookup yields CDR1 LNHNV and CDR2 YYDKDF (reference sequence). For the CDR3, the DNA is TGTGCCACCAGCAGAGGTAGCGGGAGTGGAGAGACCCAGTACTTC. Protein: CATSRGSGSGETQYF. Combining the CDR3 with reference TRBV15 and TRBJ2-5 gives the whole variable domain DAMVIQNPRYQVTQFGKPVTLSCSQTLNHNVMYWYQQKSSQAPKLLFHYYDKDFNNEADTPDNFQSRRPNTSFCFLDIRSPGLGDTAMYLCATSRGSGSGETQYFGPGTRLLVL.

Comments on this clone: A much larger clone lies one base from this, so it may be a read error. At the DNA level, this CDR3 is encoded by other sequences in the same sample as well. V is TRBV19 and J is TRBJ1-5, with a possible D match to TRBD1 (6 bases). Germline loops: CDR1 LNHDA, CDR2 SQIVND (reference sequence). Trimming left V 7 bases short and J 7 bases short, with 17 bases between. The CDR3 totals 14 residues. The CDR3 loop reads CASTTGGAGQPQHF. The DNA for the CDR3 is TGTGCCAGTACCACGGGGGGGGCGGGGCAGCCCCAGCATTTT.

V is TRBV7-6 and J is TRBJ2-7, with 7 positions matching TRBD1. V shed 5 bases, J shed 6 bases, and the junction held 7 bases outside the gene matches. The CDR3 has 13 amino acids. The germline V gene has CDR1 SGHVS and CDR2 FNYEAQ. The CDR3 DNA reads as TGTGCCAGCAGCACCCGACAGGGAACCGAGCAGTACTTC. Encoded protein: CASSTRQGTEQYF.